These 31 T cell receptor beta chains share one sample of origin, sequenced in a study of CD8+ T cells in alopecia areata. RNA extraction and reverse transcription yielded cDNA as sequencing template. TCRdb keeps only in-frame clones here, not all; method: immunoSEQ multiplex PCR. This repertoire shows approximately 180,000 clones, 59% found once; its top ten account for 14% to 15%. The source material was CD4+ T cells sorted from blood, sampled at week 0. These receptors came from a human donor with alopecia areata.

The chain couples TRBV29-1 to TRBJ2-5; TRBD1 aligns across 7 bases. Germline loops: CDR1 SQVTM, CDR2 ANQGSEA. This CDR3 contains 12 residues. Losses at the gene ends were 4 bases for V and 2 bases for J; bases not matched to a gene: 1. The CDR3: CSVGRGQETQYF. CDR3 in DNA: TGCAGCGTTGGCAGGGGGCAAGAGACCCAGTACTTC.

This clone was seen only once. The chain carries TRBV9 and TRBJ2-1; 9 nucleotides match TRBD1. The CDR3 runs to 14 residues. V was pared by 3 bases and J by 7 bases, with 5 bases of the junction left unmatched. CDR1 SGDLS and CDR2 YYNGEE come from the germline V gene. The CDR3 reads CASSAGQGQNEQFF. Here the CDR3 DNA reads TGTGCCAGCAGCGCAGGACAGGGGCAAAATGAGCAGTTCTTC.

This clone was seen once. The chain joins TRBV5-1 to TRBJ1-1; unclear D gene. Trimming shortened V by 5 bases and J by 4 bases, and 18 bases separated the two germline ends. This CDR3 is built from 15 residues. CDR1 and CDR2 from the germline V gene are SGHRS and YFSETQ. For the CDR3, the DNA is TGCGCCAGCAGATCTTCAGAGAACCAGGTCACTGAAGCTTTCTTT. Amino acid sequence: CASRSSENQVTEAFF. The variable domain in full, completed from reference TRBV5-1 and TRBJ1-1, reads KAGVTQTPRYLIKTRGQQVTLSCSPISGHRSVSWYQQTPGQGLQFLFEYFSETQRNKGNFPGRFSGRQFSNSRSEMNVSTLELGDSALYLCASRSSENQVTEAFFGQGTRLTVV.

The chain employs TRBV7-9 and TRBJ1-5; D is uncertain. Germline V gene lookup returns CDR1 SEHNR and CDR2 FQNEAQ (reference sequence). V dropped 5 bases and J dropped 5 bases, with 7 bases sitting between them. The CDR3 is 12 residues long. CDR3 nucleotide sequence: TGTGCCAGCAGCCTCCGGGATCAGCCCCAGCATTTT. Encoded protein: CASSLRDQPQHF.

The CDR3 here is CSVGRQYDEQYF. In DNA, the CDR3 is TGCAGCGTTGGGCGCCAGTACGACGAGCAGTACTTC. The V gene is TRBV29-1, the J gene TRBJ2-7; D is unresolved. The germline V and J ends were trimmed by 4 bases and 5 bases, with 12 bases remaining between them. The CDR3 loop spans 12 amino acids. Germline V gene data show CDR1 as SQVTM and CDR2 as ANQGSEA.

The chain has TRBV27 and TRBJ2-2; D is ambiguous. Germline V lookup: CDR1 MNHEY, CDR2 SMNVEV (reference sequence). This CDR3 has 16 amino acids. Trimming pared 1 base from V and 4 bases from J, leaving 13 bases between. The CDR3 spells CASSLLVGYGTGELFF. For the CDR3, the DNA is TGTGCCAGCAGTTTATTAGTGGGTTATGGCACCGGGGAGCTGTTTTTT.

This chain links TRBV11-2 with TRBJ2-6; D not resolved. V was clipped by 4 bases and J by 0 bases, with 10 bases between them. Germline CDR1 SGHAT, CDR2 FQNNGV. The CDR3 runs to 16 residues. DNA of the CDR3: TGTGCCAGCAGCTCCTACCAGAGCTCTGGGGCCAACGTCCTGACTTTC. The encoded protein is CASSSYQSSGANVLTF.

Notes on this clone: Other nucleotide sequences in the sample specify the same CDR3. V usage is TRBV30 and J usage is TRBJ1-2; D is perhaps TRBD1 (6 bases). Trimming left V 1 base short and J 4 bases short, with 7 bases between. Per germline, CDR1 GTSNPN and CDR2 SVGIG (reference sequence). The CDR3 consists of 12 residues. The CDR3 is CAWSAQGYGYTF. The CDR3 nucleotides read TGTGCCTGGAGTGCACAGGGCTATGGCTACACCTTC. Drawing the rest from reference TRBV30 and TRBJ1-2, the complete variable domain is SQTIHQWPATLVQPVGSPLSLECTVEGTSNPNLYWYRQAAGRGLQLLFYSVGIGQISSEVPQNLSASRPQDRQFILSSKKLLLSDSGFYLCAWSAQGYGYTFGSGTRLTVV.

This clone was seen a handful of times. The genes are TRBV10-3 and TRBJ2-1; TRBD2 matches 13 bases. This CDR3 spans 14 amino acids. Per germline, CDR1 ENHRY and CDR2 SYGVKD. V lost 6 bases, J lost 7 bases, and 3 bases stayed unmatched. CDR3 protein: CAIRTSGGANEQFF. The CDR3 coding sequence is TGTGCCATCAGAACTAGCGGGGGGGCAAATGAGCAGTTCTTC.

This clone came up a few times. The chain has TRBV29-1 and TRBJ1-1; D call uncertain. CDR3 length equals 13 residues. The germline V and J ends were trimmed by 4 bases and 0 bases, with 9 bases remaining between them. CDR1 and CDR2 from the germline V gene are SQVTM and ANQGSEA. CDR3 region: CSVVLVLNTEAFF. As DNA, the CDR3 is TGCAGCGTTGTTTTGGTCCTGAACACTGAAGCTTTCTTT.

This chain joins TRBV29-1 and TRBJ1-6; a possible D gene is TRBD1 (6 bases). The CDR3 consists of 14 residues. The V gene's germline CDR1 is SQVTM and CDR2 ANQGSEA. The germline V and J ends were trimmed by 6 bases and 10 bases, with 19 bases remaining between them. The DNA for the CDR3 is TGCAGCGTCCGAGAGGGGGGTGAAGGCTCACCCCTCCACTTT. Amino acids: CSVREGGEGSPLHF.

The genes are TRBV4-1 and TRBJ2-7, with D hard to call. Germline lookup yields CDR1 MGHRA and CDR2 YSYEKL. The V end lost 0 bases, the J end lost 3 bases, and 6 bases lay between the germline ends. The CDR3 length is 13 residues. CDR3 region: CASSQEISYEQYF. The CDR3 coding sequence is TGCGCCAGCAGCCAAGAGATAAGCTACGAGCAGTACTTC.

DNA of the CDR3: TGCAGCGCCTCTGAGGGGACAGGGCGATACGAGCAGTACTTC. Encoded protein: CSASEGTGRYEQYF. This chain uses TRBV29-1 with TRBJ2-7; 9 bases are a match to TRBD1. This CDR3 has 14 amino acids. The junction had 11 bases not matched to a gene; V was cut back by 7 bases and J by 4 bases. Germline V gene sequence: CDR1 SQVTM, CDR2 ANQGSEA.

The chain employs TRBV9 and TRBJ2-3; possibly TRBD2 for D (5 bases). The V end lost 5 bases, the J end lost 4 bases, and 17 bases lay between the germline ends. The length of the CDR3 is 15 residues. Germline V gene data show CDR1 as SGDLS and CDR2 as YYNGEE. CDR3 nucleotides: TGTGCCAGCAGGTCAGGAACCCCCGGGGCAGATACGCAGTATTTT. Protein product: CASRSGTPGADTQYF.

The chain links TRBV23-1 to TRBJ1-4; no reliable D call. TRBV23-1 is labeled an ORF, and its function is uncertain. V lost 2 bases and J lost 8, with 6 bases in between. This CDR3 has 12 amino acids. As DNA, the CDR3 is TGCGCCAGCAGTCAACCGCACGAAAAACTGTTTTTT. Translating it yields CASSQPHEKLFF.

This clone came up a few times. This sequence joins TRBV7-9 and TRBJ2-1; D gene uncertain. Per the germline V gene, CDR1 is SEHNR and CDR2 is FQNEAQ (reference sequence). V was trimmed by 3 bases and J by 7 bases, leaving 4 bases between them. This CDR3 has 11 residues. Written as DNA, the CDR3 is TGTGCCAGCAGCTTCGGAAATGAGCAGTTCTTC. Translated: CASSFGNEQFF.

The chain links TRBV2 to TRBJ1-6, with D possibly TRBD1 on 5 matching bases. CDR1 and CDR2 (germline): SNHLY, FYNNEI. This CDR3 has 17 amino acids. Trimming stripped 2 bases from V and 4 bases from J, with 15 bases between. CDR3 DNA sequence: TGTGCCAGCAGTGAATATCGCGTGGGGCTTTATAATTCACCCCTCCACTTT. Amino acids: CASSEYRVGLYNSPLHF.

The CDR3 is CASSVKGWGTEAFF. Written as DNA, the CDR3 is TGTGCCAGCAGCGTTAAGGGGTGGGGAACTGAAGCTTTCTTT. The V gene is TRBV5-4, the J gene TRBJ1-1; TRBD1 is a possible D gene (5 bases). CDR1 SGHNT and CDR2 YYREEE come from the germline V gene (reference sequence). V lost 4 bases, J lost 5 bases, and 15 bases lay in between. The CDR3 covers 14 residues.

The rearrangement joins TRBV7-2 to TRBJ1-1, with D hard to call. Germline V gene lookup returns CDR1 SGHTA and CDR2 FQGNSA. V was trimmed by 5 bases and J by 8 bases, leaving 9 bases between them. The CDR3 has 11 residues. The CDR3 region is CASSRNREAFF. As DNA, the CDR3 is TGTGCCAGCAGCCGGAACAGAGAAGCTTTCTTT.

The gene calls are TRBV2 and TRBJ2-5, with D hard to call. The V and J ends lost 0 bases and 1 base respectively, with 9 bases between them. The CDR3 runs to 15 residues. Germline values: CDR1 SNHLY, CDR2 FYNNEI. The CDR3 protein is CASSEATRAQETQYF. The CDR3 DNA follows: TGTGCCAGCAGTGAAGCGACAAGGGCCCAAGAGACCCAGTACTTC.

This chain connects TRBV18 to TRBJ1-1, with D perhaps TRBD1 (5 bases). The V end was cut by 4 bases, the J end by 1 base, with 13 bases between. This CDR3 contains 15 residues. Per the germline V gene, CDR1 is KGHSH and CDR2 is LQKENI. CDR3 DNA: TGTGCCAGCTCACTCGGGACGGACGGGAACACTGAAGCTTTCTTT. It is translated as CASSLGTDGNTEAFF.

This clone was recorded a few times. The chain recombines TRBV10-3 with TRBJ1-5; 9 nucleotides agree with TRBD1. The J segment lost 2 bases and the V segment lost 3 bases, leaving 2 bases of the junction unmatched. CDR1 and CDR2 (germline): ENHRY, SYGVKD. The CDR3 is made up of 15 amino acids. The CDR3 bases are TGTGCCATCAGTGAAGGGACAGGGCGCAATCAGCCCCAGCATTTT. This codes for CAISEGTGRNQPQHF.

V usage is TRBV4-1 and J usage is TRBJ2-1; a weak D match, TRBD2 (7 bases). The CDR3 extends over 16 amino acids. The germline V gene has CDR1 MGHRA and CDR2 YSYEKL. Trimming removed 3 bases from V and 1 base from J, with 13 bases in between. CDR3 amino acids: CASSQGGGASYNEQFF. The CDR3 bases are TGCGCCAGCAGCCAGGGAGGGGGGGCATCCTACAATGAGCAGTTCTTC.

The chain joins TRBV25-1 to TRBJ2-7; unclear D gene. The V end was cut by 4 bases, the J end by 3 bases, with 13 bases between. Per germline, CDR1 MGHDK and CDR2 SYGVNS. This CDR3 comprises 14 residues. The CDR3 region has the DNA TGTGCCAGCAGTGGTAAGGCCCCCCACTACGAGCAGTACTTC. It codes for CASSGKAPHYEQYF.

CDR3 DNA sequence: TGTGCCAGCAGTGCGGGGGTTCGCAGTAGGGGCTACACCTTC. Translating gives CASSAGVRSRGYTF. The chain uses TRBV2 and TRBJ1-2; D might be TRBD1 (5 bases). Germline values: CDR1 SNHLY, CDR2 FYNNEI. Trimming removed 4 bases at V and 8 bases at J, with 17 bases between. The CDR3 contains 14 residues.

V and J are TRBV11-3 and TRBJ2-5; a possible D gene is TRBD2 (6 bases). The CDR3 totals 13 residues. Germline CDR1 SGHNT, CDR2 YENEEA. V gave up 4 bases and J gave up 1 base, with 7 bases separating them. The CDR3 spells CASSWGVQETQYF. The CDR3 DNA reads TGTGCCAGCAGCTGGGGGGTCCAAGAGACCCAGTACTTC.

The chain uses TRBV6-5 and TRBJ2-3, with TRBD1 matching over 8 bases. Germline V gene lookup returns CDR1 MNHEY and CDR2 SVGAGI. The CDR3 has 13 residues. The V gene end was trimmed by 6 bases and the J gene end by 1 base; junction bases not matched to a gene: 0. This chain's CDR3 is CASRTGGTDTQYF. CDR3 DNA: TGTGCCAGCAGGACAGGGGGCACAGATACGCAGTATTTT.

The chain uses TRBV30 and TRBJ2-7; no clear D. V was cut by 5 bases and J by 3 bases, with 14 bases left in between. Per germline, CDR1 GTSNPN and CDR2 SVGIG (reference sequence). The CDR3 contains 13 residues. CDR3 sequence (DNA): TGTGCCTGGGGATACTCCTTTGACTACGAGCAGTACTTC. This encodes CAWGYSFDYEQYF. The whole variable domain, filled in from reference TRBV30 and TRBJ2-7, reads SQTIHQWPATLVQPVGSPLSLECTVEGTSNPNLYWYRQAAGRGLQLLFYSVGIGQISSEVPQNLSASRPQDRQFILSSKKLLLSDSGFYLCAWGYSFDYEQYFGPGTRLTVT.

This clone was counted only a few times. The J gene is TRBJ1-5, the V gene TRBV27; the D is unclear. Germline V gene data show CDR1 as MNHEY and CDR2 as SMNVEV (reference sequence). The CDR3 totals 15 residues. V was shortened by 5 bases and J by 7 bases, with 18 bases between the two germline ends. The chain's CDR3 is CASSPLLTVGQPQHF. In nucleotides, the CDR3 is TGTGCCAGCAGTCCTTTGTTGACGGTCGGACAGCCCCAGCATTTT.

In its sample, this clone was seen a few times. The rearrangement uses TRBV14 and TRBJ2-1; D possibly corresponds to TRBD2 (7 bases). The CDR3 spans 16 residues. Germline loops: CDR1 SGHDN, CDR2 FVKESK. Deletions cut 1 base from V and 5 bases from J, with 15 bases between. Here the CDR3 DNA reads TGTGCCAGCAGCCAAGTATTCGGGGGGACACACAATGAGCAGTTCTTC. It specifies CASSQVFGGTHNEQFF.

This clone turned up a few times. V and J are TRBV15 and TRBJ2-7, with D perhaps matching TRBD1 (6 bases). Germline V gene sequence: CDR1 LNHNV, CDR2 YYDKDF (reference sequence). CDR3 length: 15 amino acids. The V and J ends lost 6 bases and 0 bases respectively, with 15 bases between them. CDR3 sequence: CATSPGGSLSYEQYF. In nucleotides, the CDR3 is TGTGCCACCAGTCCTGGGGGCAGCCTCTCCTACGAGCAGTACTTC.